This T cell receptor (beta chain) was documented in a study of naive and memory T cell subsets. About this clonotype: As yet, its antigen is unknown.

Study-level findings and limits: Activation and differentiation may alter RNA-based TCR counts. No ground truth validated the naive and memory repertoire findings.

The CDR3 covers 17 residues. An equimolar mix of two oligonucleotides served as the beta constant-region primer for TRBC1 and TRBC2. TCRdb re-called the UMI-ligation and nested PCR reads with MiXCR, one entry per CDR3 protein. This table holds tens of thousands of distinct CDR3 sequences, about an eighth found once. Sequencing input: central memory CD4+ T cells from blood. The chain links TRBV12-2 to TRBJ2-1; the table's D call, TRBD2, has no DNA check behind it. TRBV12-2 is designated a pseudogene. The source is a human donor in good health. This chain's CDR3 is CASRSSRGAQSNNEQFF. In DNA, the CDR3 is TGTGCAAGTCGCTCATCCCGAGGGGCCCAAAGTAACAATGAGCAGTTCTTC.